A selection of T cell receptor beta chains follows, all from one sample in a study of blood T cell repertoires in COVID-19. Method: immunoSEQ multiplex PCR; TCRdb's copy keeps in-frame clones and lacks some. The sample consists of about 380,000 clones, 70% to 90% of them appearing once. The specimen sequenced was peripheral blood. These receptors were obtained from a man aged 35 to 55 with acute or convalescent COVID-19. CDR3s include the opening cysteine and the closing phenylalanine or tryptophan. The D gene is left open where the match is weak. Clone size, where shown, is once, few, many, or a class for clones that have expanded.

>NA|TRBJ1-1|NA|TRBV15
CATSRVSLNTEAFF
TGTGCCACCAGCAGAGTTTCTCTGAACACTGAAGCTTTCTTT
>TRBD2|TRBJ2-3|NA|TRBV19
CASTPLADSTDTQYF
TGTGCCAGTACTCCACTAGCGGACAGCACAGATACGCAGTATTTT
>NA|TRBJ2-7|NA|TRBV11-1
CASSLAPSSAAPYEQYF
TGTGCCAGCAGCTTAGCGCCTAGTAGCGCTGCACCCTACGAGCAGTACTTC
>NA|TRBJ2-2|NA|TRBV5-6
CASSGLSGELFF
TGTGCCAGCAGTGGACTAAGCGGGGAGCTGTTTTTT
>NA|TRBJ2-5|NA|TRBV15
CATSMDSEETQYF
TGTGCCACCAGCATGGACAGTGAAGAGACCCAGTACTTC
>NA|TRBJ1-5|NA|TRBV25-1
CASSDSRGEGPQHF
TGTGCCAGCAGTGATAGCAGGGGCGAGGGGCCCCAGCATTTT
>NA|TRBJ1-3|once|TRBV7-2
CASSFQGVGWEDTIYF
TGTGCCAGCAGCTTCCAGGGTGTCGGCTGGGAAGACACCATATATTTT
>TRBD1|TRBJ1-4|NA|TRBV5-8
CASSPKGQGVHEKLFF
TGTGCCAGCAGCCCCAAAGGACAGGGGGTACATGAAAAACTGTTTTTT
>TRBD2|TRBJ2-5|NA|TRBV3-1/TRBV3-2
CASSQLIAGFQETQYF
TGTGCCAGCAGCCAACTCATAGCGGGCTTCCAAGAGACCCAGTACTTC
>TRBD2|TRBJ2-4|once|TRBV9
CASSPGTSGKGENIQYF
TGTGCCAGCAGCCCGGGGACTAGCGGGAAAGGAGAAAACATTCAGTACTTC
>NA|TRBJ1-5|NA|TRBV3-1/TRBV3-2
CASSHSGDSNQPQHF
TGTGCCAGCAGCCATTCCGGAGATAGCAATCAGCCCCAGCATTTT
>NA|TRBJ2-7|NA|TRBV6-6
CASSYPPVHEQYF
TGTGCCAGCAGTTACCCCCCCGTCCACGAGCAGTACTTC
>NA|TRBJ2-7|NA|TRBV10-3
CAISESTVSSYEQYF
TGTGCCATCAGTGAGTCGACAGTTAGCTCCTACGAGCAGTACTTC
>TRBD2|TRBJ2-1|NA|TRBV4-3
CASSQDPLSGAYNEQFF
TGCGCCAGCAGCCAAGACCCGCTTAGCGGGGCTTACAATGAGCAGTTCTTC
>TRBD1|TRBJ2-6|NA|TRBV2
CASSRTGSSSGANVLTF
TGTGCCAGCAGTCGGACAGGGAGCAGCTCTGGGGCCAACGTCCTGACTTTC
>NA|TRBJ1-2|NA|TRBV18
CASSPPDRKHNYGYTF
TGTGCCAGCTCACCCCCGGACAGAAAGCATAACTATGGCTACACCTTC
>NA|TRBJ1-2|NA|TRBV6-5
CASRITGSSYGYTF
TGTGCCAGCAGAATCACAGGGTCCTCCTATGGCTACACCTTC
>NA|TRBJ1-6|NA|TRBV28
CASTTVQLPLHF
TGTGCCAGCACAACAGTCCAATTACCCCTCCACTTT
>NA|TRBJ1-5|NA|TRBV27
CASSSALGNQPQHF
TGTGCCAGCAGTTCCGCGTTGGGCAATCAGCCCCAGCATTTT
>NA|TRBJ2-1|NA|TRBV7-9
CASSEGGGNEQFF
TGTGCCAGCAGCGAGGGTGGCGGGAATGAGCAGTTCTTC
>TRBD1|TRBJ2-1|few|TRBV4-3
CASSQEAGQGVDEQFF
TGCGCCAGCAGCCAAGAAGCCGGACAGGGGGTGGATGAGCAGTTCTTC
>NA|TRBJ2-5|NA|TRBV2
CASREIDKSSRETQYF
TGTGCCAGCAGGGAAATTGACAAGTCCTCTCGGGAGACCCAGTACTTC
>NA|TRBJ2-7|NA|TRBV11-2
CASSLDGWTLDYEQYF
TGTGCCAGCAGCTTAGACGGTTGGACTTTGGATTACGAGCAGTACTTC
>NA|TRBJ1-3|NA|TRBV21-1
CASSKPRGENTIYF
TGTGCCAGCAGCAAACCCAGGGGCGAAAACACCATATATTTT
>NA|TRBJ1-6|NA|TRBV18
CASSPPGQDPNNSPLHF
TGTGCCAGCTCACCACCGGGGCAGGACCCGAATAATTCACCCCTCCACTTT
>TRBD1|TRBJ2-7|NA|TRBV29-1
CSVEDYRDSQYF
TGCAGCGTTGAAGATTACCGGGACAGTCAGTACTTC
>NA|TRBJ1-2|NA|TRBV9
CASSASQGYYGYTF
TGTGCCAGCAGCGCGTCACAGGGCTACTATGGCTACACCTTC
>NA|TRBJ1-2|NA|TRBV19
CASTGGINYGYTF
TGTGCCAGTACTGGAGGGATCAACTATGGCTACACCTTC
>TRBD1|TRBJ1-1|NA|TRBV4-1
CASSHLWTGGEEAFF
TGCGCCAGCAGCCACTTGTGGACAGGGGGCGAGGAGGCTTTCTTT
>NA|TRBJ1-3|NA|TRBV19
CASYSLSGNTIYF
TGTGCCTCTTACAGTCTTTCTGGAAACACCATATATTTT
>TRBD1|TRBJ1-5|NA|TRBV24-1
CATSDSDRDGQPQHF
TGTGCCACCAGTGATTCTGACAGGGACGGCCAGCCCCAGCATTTT
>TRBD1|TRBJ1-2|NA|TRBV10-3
CAISESVGRGQSNYGYTF
TGTGCCATCAGTGAGTCGGTCGGCAGGGGGCAAAGTAACTATGGCTACACCTTC
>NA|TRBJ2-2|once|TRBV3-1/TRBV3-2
CASSPRLRENTGELFF
TGTGCCAGCAGCCCCCGTTTACGGGAGAACACCGGGGAGCTGTTTTTT
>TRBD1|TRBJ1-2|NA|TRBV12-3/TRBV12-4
CASSLTGEGYTF
TGTGCCAGCAGCCTGACAGGGGAAGGCTACACCTTC
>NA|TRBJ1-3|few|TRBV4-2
CASSQDFGTGNTIYF
TGTGCCAGCAGCCAAGATTTCGGGACTGGAAACACCATATATTTT
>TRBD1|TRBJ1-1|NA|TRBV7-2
CASSSGQSNTEAFF
TGTGCCAGCAGCTCGGGACAGTCTAACACTGAAGCTTTCTTT
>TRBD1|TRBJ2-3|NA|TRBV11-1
CASSLAGQGIDTQYF
TGTGCCAGCAGCTTAGCGGGACAGGGAATAGATACGCAGTATTTT
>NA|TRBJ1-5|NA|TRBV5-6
CASLGGPRQPQHF
TGTGCCAGCTTGGGGGGACCGAGACAGCCCCAGCATTTT
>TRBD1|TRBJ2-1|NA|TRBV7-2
CASSFPGQGKNEQFF
TGTGCCAGCAGCTTTCCGGGACAGGGGAAAAATGAGCAGTTCTTC
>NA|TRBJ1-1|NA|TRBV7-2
CASSLAPGHPNTEAFF
TGTGCCAGCAGCTTAGCGCCAGGACACCCAAACACTGAAGCTTTCTTT
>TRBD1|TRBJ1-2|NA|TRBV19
CASSIQGVFRYGYTF
TGTGCCAGTAGTATACAGGGGGTTTTTCGCTATGGCTACACCTTC
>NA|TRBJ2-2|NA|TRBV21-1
CASSNKDRGTGELFF
TGTGCCAGCAGCAATAAGGACAGGGGCACCGGGGAGCTGTTTTTT
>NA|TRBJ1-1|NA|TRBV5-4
CASSSTENTEAFF
TGTGCCAGCAGCTCGACAGAGAACACTGAAGCTTTCTTT
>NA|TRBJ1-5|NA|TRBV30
CAWSVILGRQPQHF
TGTGCCTGGAGTGTCATCCTGGGGCGTCAGCCCCAGCATTTT
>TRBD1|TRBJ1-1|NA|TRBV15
CATSRLPRGTGQANTEAFF
TGTGCCACCAGCAGATTGCCGAGGGGTACCGGACAGGCTAACACTGAAGCTTTCTTT
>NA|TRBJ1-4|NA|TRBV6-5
CASSYEGATNEKLFF
TGTGCCAGCAGTTACGAGGGTGCAACTAATGAAAAACTGTTTTTT